Below, 31 T cell receptor beta chains from the same sample are listed, as sequenced in a study of cytomegalovirus exposure and HLA in healthy donors. PCR employed 60 Vbeta and 13 Jbeta primers. Sequencing was performed with immunoSEQ multiplex PCR; in TCRdb, only in-frame clones are kept and a portion is missing. The data show some 120,000 clones, with approximately 8% seen just once and about 6.6% held by the top ten. Sample: PBMCs. The receptors originated from a woman aged 40 to 55 in good health and CMV-seropositive.

There are a few counts of this clone. The chain is built from TRBV5-1 and TRBJ2-7; no definite D call. Per the germline V gene, CDR1 is SGHRS and CDR2 is YFSETQ. The CDR3 loop spans 13 amino acids. The V end was cut by 1 base, the J end by 4 bases, with 9 bases between. CDR3 sequence: CASSLFGLYEQYF. The CDR3 DNA follows: TGCGCCAGCAGCTTGTTCGGGTTGTACGAGCAGTACTTC.

The rearrangement joins TRBV5-4 to TRBJ1-4; D unclear. This CDR3 has 14 residues. CDR1 SGHNT and CDR2 YYREEE come from the germline V gene (reference sequence). V lost 3 bases and J lost 3, with 9 bases in between. The CDR3 coding sequence is TGTGCCAGCAGCTCCCGGTTCTCTAATGAAAAACTGTTTTTT. Amino acids: CASSSRFSNEKLFF.

This clone showed up just a few times. This rearrangement joins TRBV5-4 to TRBJ2-1; the match to TRBD2 covers 10 bases. V was pared by 5 bases and J by 6 bases, with 5 bases of the junction left unmatched. The CDR3 is 14 amino acids. CDR1 is SGHNT, CDR2 YYREEE, per germline (reference sequence). Here the CDR3 reads CASSPGLASNEQFF. The CDR3 DNA follows: TGTGCCAGCAGTCCGGGACTAGCGTCCAATGAGCAGTTCTTC.

This chain links TRBV7-6 with TRBJ2-2, with TRBD1 matching 7 bases. J lost 8 bases, V lost 4 bases, and 13 bases had no gene match. The length of the CDR3 is 16 residues. The V gene's germline CDR1 is SGHVS and CDR2 FNYEAQ. The CDR3 loop is CASSYTGAGIPGELFF. The CDR3 DNA reads TGTGCCAGCAGCTACACAGGGGCAGGAATTCCGGGGGAGCTGTTTTTT.

This clone was seen a few times. The rearrangement uses TRBV28 and TRBJ2-3; a possible D gene is TRBD1 (5 bases). V lost 3 bases and J 3 bases, leaving 13 bases between the germline ends. The germline CDR1 and CDR2 sequences are MDHEN and SYDVKM. This CDR3 spans 15 amino acids. The CDR3 loop is CASSFDSESTDTQYF. The CDR3 region has the DNA TGTGCCAGCAGTTTCGACAGCGAATCGACAGATACGCAGTATTTT.

This rearrangement joins TRBV10-3 to TRBJ1-2, with 7 positions matching TRBD1. The V and J ends lost 6 bases and 4 bases, in that order; junction bases with no gene match: 5. CDR1 is ENHRY and CDR2 is SYGVKD in the germline V gene. This CDR3 is built from 13 residues. CDR3 bases: TGTGCCATCAGCCAGGGACAGCTCTATGGCTACACCTTC. Translation gives CAISQGQLYGYTF.

This chain joins TRBV6-6 and TRBJ1-2; D unresolved. Germline CDR1 and CDR2: MNHNY and SVGAGI (reference sequence). Trimming pared 0 bases from V and 3 bases from J, leaving 8 bases between. The CDR3 length is 14 residues. The CDR3 bases are TGTGCCAGCAGTTACTCGCGGCAGCACTATGGCTACACCTTC. Amino acid sequence: CASSYSRQHYGYTF.

This clone was seen only a few times. The chain carries TRBV19 and TRBJ1-5; TRBD1 might be the D (5 bases). This CDR3 is built from 14 residues. In germline, CDR1 is LNHDA, CDR2 SQIVND (reference sequence). V was clipped by 8 bases and J by 2 bases, with 13 bases between them. CDR3 sequence reads: CASAGAGGNQPQHF. Written as DNA, the CDR3 is TGTGCCAGTGCAGGAGCGGGGGGCAATCAGCCCCAGCATTTT. The variable domain in full, completed from reference TRBV19 and TRBJ1-5, reads DGGITQSPKYLFRKEGQNVTLSCEQNLNHDAMYWYRQDPGQGLRLIYYSQIVNDFQKGDIAEGYSVSREKKESFPLTVTSAQKNPTAFYLCASAGAGGNQPQHFGDGTRLSIL.

The table lists this clone with a few counts. This sequence joins TRBV5-8 and TRBJ2-5, with 8 positions matching TRBD2. CDR1 is SGHTS, CDR2 YDEGEE, per germline. This CDR3 has 15 residues. The ends lost 4 bases at V and 5 bases at J; junction bases unmatched: 10. CDR3 nucleotide sequence: TGTGCCAGCAGCCCGGGGGGGACTGGGGCGGAGACCCAGTACTTC. It encodes CASSPGGTGAETQYF. Together with reference TRBV5-8 and TRBJ2-5, the CDR3 gives the full variable domain: EAGVTQSPTHLIKTRGQQATLRCSPISGHTSVYWYQQALGLGLQFLLWYDEGEERNRGNFPPRFSGRQFPNYSSELNVNALELEDSALYLCASSPGGTGAETQYFGPGTRLLVL.

This clone has a handful of counts. This chain connects TRBV19 to TRBJ1-4, with D tentatively TRBD1 (5 bases). Per germline, CDR1 LNHDA and CDR2 SQIVND (reference sequence). Trimming left V 4 bases short and J 11 bases short, with 11 bases between. The CDR3 length is 12 residues. The CDR3 coding sequence is TGTGCCAGTAGTACGGCGGGGCGGAAACTGTTTTTT. This sequence encodes CASSTAGRKLFF.

J is TRBJ2-1 and V is TRBV9; maybe TRBD2 (5 bases). V was shortened by 0 bases and J by 0 bases, with 10 bases between the two germline ends. The CDR3 spans 16 residues. Looked up from germline, CDR1 is SGDLS and CDR2 is YYNGEE. CDR3 amino acids: CASSVGLTSSYNEQFF. DNA of the CDR3: TGTGCCAGCAGCGTAGGACTAACCAGCTCCTACAATGAGCAGTTCTTC.

This clone showed up just a few times. This chain uses TRBV10-3 with TRBJ1-5, with unresolved D. This CDR3 has 14 residues. V was clipped by 3 bases and J by 5 bases, with 11 bases between them. The germline V gene has CDR1 ENHRY and CDR2 SYGVKD. The CDR3 reads CAISESDGDQPQHF. The CDR3 DNA reads TGTGCCATCAGTGAAAGTGACGGAGATCAGCCCCAGCATTTT.

J is TRBJ2-7 and V is TRBV28; D not certain. The V gene lost 7 bases and the J gene lost 5 bases, with 12 bases spanning the gap. Looked up from germline, CDR1 is MDHEN and CDR2 is SYDVKM. The CDR3 is made up of 12 amino acids. The CDR3 is CASTHSVHEQYF. CDR3 DNA sequence: TGTGCCAGCACCCACTCGGTCCACGAGCAGTACTTC.

This clone showed up just a few times. J is TRBJ2-2 and V is TRBV7-8, with D maybe TRBD2 (6 bases). Germline lookup yields CDR1 SGHVS and CDR2 FQNEAQ. With 6 bases removed from V and 3 bases from J, the gap between germline ends came to 17 bases. The CDR3 has 16 residues. The CDR3 loop is CASSLGTPGDTGELFF. CDR3 nucleotide sequence: TGTGCCAGCAGTCTCGGGACTCCCGGGGACACCGGGGAGCTGTTTTTT. Full variable domain (outside the CDR3, taken from reference TRBV7-8 and TRBJ2-2): GAGVSQSPRYKVAKRGQDVALRCDPISGHVSLFWYQQALGQGPEFLTYFQNEAQLDKSGLPSDRFFAERPEGSVSTLKIQRTQQEDSAVYLCASSLGTPGDTGELFFGEGSRLTVL.

The rearrangement uses TRBV30 and TRBJ1-5; D gene ambiguous. Germline assignment: CDR1 GTSNPN and CDR2 SVGIG (reference sequence). V lost 7 bases, J lost 2 bases, and 12 bases lay in between. There are 13 residues in the CDR3. DNA of the CDR3: TGTGCCTTTACCCTGGGAGGCAATCAGCCCCAGCATTTT. Protein: CAFTLGGNQPQHF. The full variable domain, rest sourced from reference TRBV30 and TRBJ1-5, is SQTIHQWPATLVQPVGSPLSLECTVEGTSNPNLYWYRQAAGRGLQLLFYSVGIGQISSEVPQNLSASRPQDRQFILSSKKLLLSDSGFYLCAFTLGGNQPQHFGDGTRLSIL.

The V call is TRBV4-1, the J call TRBJ2-7; D is perhaps TRBD1 (6 bases). Germline loops: CDR1 MGHRA, CDR2 YSYEKL. This CDR3 contains 15 residues. V lost 2 bases and J lost 6, with 17 bases in between. For the CDR3, the DNA is TGCGCCAGCAGCCAACACCCCTTGGACAGTCCCGAGCAGTACTTC. Protein: CASSQHPLDSPEQYF.

The sample holds one count of this clone. This chain joins TRBV7-6 and TRBJ2-2, with 9 nucleotides matching TRBD1. The CDR3 spans 16 residues. Germline trimming cut 3 bases from V and 0 bases from J; bases unmatched to any gene: 2. Looked up from germline, CDR1 is SGHVS and CDR2 is FNYEAQ. This CDR3 reads CASSLDRGSNTGELFF. Written as DNA, the CDR3 is TGTGCCAGCAGCTTGGACAGGGGTTCGAACACCGGGGAGCTGTTTTTT.

A few counts support this clone. V and J are TRBV27 and TRBJ1-2; the D is unclear. The V gene lost 5 bases and the J gene lost 12 bases, with 22 bases spanning the gap. The CDR3 is 14 amino acids. Germline V gene data show CDR1 as MNHEY and CDR2 as SMNVEV (reference sequence). CDR3 DNA: TGTGCCAGCAGTCCACGAGCGGGCCGCGGTCAGGACACCTTC. Translated: CASSPRAGRGQDTF.

This clone has more than one count but fewer than ten. The V and J genes are TRBV5-5 and TRBJ2-5; D is ambiguous. Germline CDR1 and CDR2: SGHKS and YYEKEE (reference sequence). This CDR3 is 14 amino acids long. Deletions cut 0 bases from V and 4 bases from J, with 10 bases between. CDR3 sequence (DNA): TGTGCCAGCAGCTTGGGAGGTACGGGAGAGACCCAGTACTTC. It codes for CASSLGGTGETQYF.

This clone was observed a few times. V gene TRBV30 combines with J gene TRBJ1-6; TRBD1 agrees at 10 bases. This CDR3 contains 14 residues. In germline, CDR1 is GTSNPN, CDR2 SVGIG (reference sequence). V shed 2 bases, J shed 9 bases, and the junction held 4 bases outside the gene matches. CDR3 DNA sequence: TGTGCCTGGAGTCGGGACAGGGGAGTTTCACCCCTCCACTTT. This sequence encodes CAWSRDRGVSPLHF.

The table lists this clone with a few counts. This sequence joins TRBV10-1 and TRBJ1-2, with D unresolved. The V gene lost 6 bases and the J gene lost 1 base, with 12 bases spanning the gap. This CDR3 has 14 residues. CDR1 is WNHNN and CDR2 is SYGVQD in the germline V gene (reference sequence). As DNA, the CDR3 is TGCGCCAGCAGCCCCTCACAGTTTAACTATGGCTACACCTTC. This gives the protein CASSPSQFNYGYTF.

This clone turned up a few times. Here the CDR3 reads CASSLGPSGGQSDTQYF. Written as DNA, the CDR3 is TGCGCCAGCAGCTTGGGCCCTAGCGGGGGGCAATCAGATACGCAGTATTTT. This chain connects TRBV5-1 to TRBJ2-3, with 11 bases aligning to TRBD2. The CDR3 contains 17 residues. Germline V gene sequence: CDR1 SGHRS, CDR2 YFSETQ. V trimming: 0 bases; J trimming: 4 bases; junction bases outside the gene matches: 7.

This chain joins TRBV7-6 and TRBJ2-7, with a weak D call TRBD1 (6 bases). CDR3 length: 15 residues. V was pared by 5 bases and J by 1 base, with 15 bases between. Germline CDR1 reads SGHVS; CDR2 reads FNYEAQ. The CDR3: CASSPRQVLSYEQYF. As DNA, the CDR3 is TGTGCCAGCAGCCCGAGACAGGTCCTATCCTACGAGCAGTACTTC.

The chain combines TRBV12-5 with TRBJ1-1; TRBD1 is a possible D gene (6 bases). Looked up from germline, CDR1 is LGHNT and CDR2 is FRNRAP. CDR3 size: 13 residues. Trimming took 6 bases from V and 9 from J, leaving 17 bases between them. CDR3 amino acids: CASGEVGQTKAFF. CDR3 in DNA: TGTGCTAGTGGGGAAGTAGGACAGACAAAAGCTTTCTTT.

This clone was detected only a few times. V gene TRBV7-9 combines with J gene TRBJ2-1, with 7 positions matching TRBD1. The CDR3 totals 14 residues. CDR1 is SEHNR, CDR2 FQNEAQ, per germline (reference sequence). The trim removed 4 bases at V and 11 bases at J, leaving 11 bases unmatched. The CDR3 nucleotides read TGTGCCAGCAGCTCCCCAGGGACAGAACGCAAGCAGTTCTTC. The encoded protein is CASSSPGTERKQFF. Filled out from reference TRBV7-9 and TRBJ2-1, the complete variable domain reads DTGVSQNPRHKITKRGQNVTFRCDPISEHNRLYWYRQTLGQGPEFLTYFQNEAQLEKSRLLSDRFSAERPKGSFSTLEIQRTEQGDSAMYLCASSSPGTERKQFFGPGTRLTVL.

The gene calls are TRBV11-2 and TRBJ1-4; no definite D call. Germline V CDR1 and CDR2: SGHAT, FQNNGV. V lost 5 bases, J lost 2 bases, and 12 bases lay in between. The CDR3 covers 15 residues. This chain's CDR3 is CASSPAGVTNEKLFF. The DNA for the CDR3 is TGTGCCAGCAGCCCCGCCGGGGTTACTAATGAAAAACTGTTTTTT.

The CDR3 protein is CASSPGIHYGYTF. CDR3 nucleotide sequence: TGCGCCAGCAGCCCCGGTATTCACTATGGCTACACCTTC. This chain links TRBV23-1 with TRBJ1-2; no clear D. TRBV23-1 is placed among ORFs of uncertain function. The CDR3 spans 13 residues. V was pared by 6 bases and J by 3 bases, with 11 bases between.

This clone was detected a few times. This chain connects TRBV19 to TRBJ2-5; TRBD1 agrees at 8 bases. Germline trimming cut 6 bases from V and 4 bases from J; bases unmatched to any gene: 4. The germline gives CDR1 LNHDA, CDR2 SQIVND (reference sequence). The CDR3 covers 13 residues. The CDR3 loop reads CASRRTGRETQYF. The CDR3 coding sequence is TGTGCCAGTAGGAGGACAGGGAGAGAGACCCAGTACTTC.

This clone was seen a few times. The chain recombines TRBV5-6 with TRBJ1-5; D remains unclear. CDR1 is SGHDT, CDR2 YYEEEE, per germline. This CDR3 spans 13 amino acids. V lost 0 bases and J 7 bases, leaving 8 bases between the germline ends. This chain's CDR3 is CASSLGARQPQHF. The CDR3 coding sequence is TGTGCCAGCAGCTTGGGGGCTCGGCAGCCCCAGCATTTT.

This clone has more than one count but fewer than ten. This chain joins TRBV14 and TRBJ1-4, with D unresolved. Germline CDR1 reads SGHDN; CDR2 reads FVKESK. The CDR3 is 11 amino acids. Trimming pared 5 bases from V and 8 bases from J, leaving 6 bases between. In nucleotides, the CDR3 is TGTGCCAGCAGCACCGGGGAAAAACTGTTTTTT. It specifies CASSTGEKLFF.

The V and J genes are TRBV18 and TRBJ1-4; D is unresolved. V shed 0 bases and J shed 4 bases, with 6 bases lying between them. Germline CDR1 is KGHSH and CDR2 is LQKENI. The CDR3 covers 14 residues. This chain's CDR3 is CASSPPNSNEKLFF. CDR3 nucleotide sequence: TGTGCCAGCTCACCACCGAATAGTAATGAAAAACTGTTTTTT.